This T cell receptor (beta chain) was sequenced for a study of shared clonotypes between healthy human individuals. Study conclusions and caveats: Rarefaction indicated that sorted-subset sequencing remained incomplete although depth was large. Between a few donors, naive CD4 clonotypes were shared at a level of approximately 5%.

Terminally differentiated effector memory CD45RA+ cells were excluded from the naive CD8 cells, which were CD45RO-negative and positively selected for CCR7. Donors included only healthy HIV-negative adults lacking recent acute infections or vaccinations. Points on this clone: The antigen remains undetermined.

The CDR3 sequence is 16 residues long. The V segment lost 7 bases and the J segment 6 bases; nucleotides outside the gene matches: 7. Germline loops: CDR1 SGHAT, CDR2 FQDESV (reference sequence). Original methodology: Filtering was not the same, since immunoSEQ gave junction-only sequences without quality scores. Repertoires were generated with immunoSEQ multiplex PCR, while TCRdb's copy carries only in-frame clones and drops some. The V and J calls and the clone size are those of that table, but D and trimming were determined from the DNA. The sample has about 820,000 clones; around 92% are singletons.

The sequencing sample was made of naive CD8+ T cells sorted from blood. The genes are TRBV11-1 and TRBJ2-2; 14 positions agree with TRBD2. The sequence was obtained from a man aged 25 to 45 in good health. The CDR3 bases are TGTGCCAGCACTCCCTGGACTAGCGGGAGGTCCGGGGAGCTGTTTTTT. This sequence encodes CASTPWTSGRSGELFF.